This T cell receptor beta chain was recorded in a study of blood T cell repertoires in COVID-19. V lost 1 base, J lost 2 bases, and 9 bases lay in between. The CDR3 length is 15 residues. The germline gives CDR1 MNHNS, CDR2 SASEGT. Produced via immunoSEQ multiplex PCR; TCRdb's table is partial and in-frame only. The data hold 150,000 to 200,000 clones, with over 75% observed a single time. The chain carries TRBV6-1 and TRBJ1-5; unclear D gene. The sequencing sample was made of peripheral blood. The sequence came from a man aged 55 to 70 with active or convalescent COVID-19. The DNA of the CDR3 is TGTGCCAGCAGTGAAGGAGGGTATGGCAATCAGCCCCAGCATTTT. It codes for CASSEGGYGNQPQHF.